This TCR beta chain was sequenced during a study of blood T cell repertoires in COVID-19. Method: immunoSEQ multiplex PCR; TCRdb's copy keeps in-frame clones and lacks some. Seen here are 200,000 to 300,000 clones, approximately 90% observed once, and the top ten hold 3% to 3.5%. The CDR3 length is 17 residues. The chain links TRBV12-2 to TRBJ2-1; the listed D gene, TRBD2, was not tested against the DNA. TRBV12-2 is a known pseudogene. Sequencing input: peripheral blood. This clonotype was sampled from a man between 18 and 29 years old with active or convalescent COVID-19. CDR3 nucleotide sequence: TGTGCAAGTCGCTTAATTGTTCCGACTAGCGGGGGAAATGAGCAGTTCTTC. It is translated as CASRLIVPTSGGNEQFF.